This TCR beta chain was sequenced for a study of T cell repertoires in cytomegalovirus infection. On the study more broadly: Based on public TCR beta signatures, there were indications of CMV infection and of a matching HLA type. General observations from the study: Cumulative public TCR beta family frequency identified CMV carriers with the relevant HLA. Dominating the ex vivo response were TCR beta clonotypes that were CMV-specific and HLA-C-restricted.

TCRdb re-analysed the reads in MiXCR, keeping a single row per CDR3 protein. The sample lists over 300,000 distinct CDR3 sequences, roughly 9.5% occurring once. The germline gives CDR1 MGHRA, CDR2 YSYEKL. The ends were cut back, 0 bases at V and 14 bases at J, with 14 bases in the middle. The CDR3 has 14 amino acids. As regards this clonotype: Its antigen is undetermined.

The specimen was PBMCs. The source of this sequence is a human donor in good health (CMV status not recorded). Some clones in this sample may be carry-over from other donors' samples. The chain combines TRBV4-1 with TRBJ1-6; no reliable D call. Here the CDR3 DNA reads TGCGCCAGCAGCCAAGAATTCTCCGTCCCAGCCCTCCACTTT. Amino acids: CASSQEFSVPALHF.